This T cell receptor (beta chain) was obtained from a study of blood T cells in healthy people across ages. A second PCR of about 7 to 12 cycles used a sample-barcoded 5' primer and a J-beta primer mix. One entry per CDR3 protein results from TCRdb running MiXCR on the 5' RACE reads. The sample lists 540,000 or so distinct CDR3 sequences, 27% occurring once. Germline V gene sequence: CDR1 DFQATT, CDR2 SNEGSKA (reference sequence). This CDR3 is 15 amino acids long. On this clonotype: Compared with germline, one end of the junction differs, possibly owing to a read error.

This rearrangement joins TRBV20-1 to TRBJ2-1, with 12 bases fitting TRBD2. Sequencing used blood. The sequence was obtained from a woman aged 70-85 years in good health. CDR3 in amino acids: CNARASGGARNEQFF. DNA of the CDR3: TGCAATGCTAGAGCTAGCGGGGGGGCACGGAATGAGCAGTTCTTC.